Sequencing of this T cell receptor beta chain was carried out in a study of long-term antiretroviral therapy in people with HIV. Study results and limitations: Participants lacked recorded data on ART adherence, viral resistance or therapy changes.

The CDR3 has 16 amino acids. Germline values: CDR1 SNHLY, CDR2 FYNNEI. V shed 2 bases and J 4 bases; nucleotides not matched to a gene: 9. This clone has just one count. Its specificity is unknown. Running of the v3.0 immunoSEQ assay took place at survey level. Libraries were prepared by immunoSEQ multiplex PCR; TCRdb keeps only in-frame clonotypes and omits some of them. The sample lists about 33,000 clones; about 96% were seen once. Sequenced material: unsorted PBMCs, taken 6.6 years after starting antiretroviral therapy. The receptor was isolated from a man aged 25 to 40 with HIV. V and J are TRBV2 and TRBJ2-5; 8 bases map to TRBD2. The CDR3: CASSESWRGVAETQYF. In nucleotides, the CDR3 is TGTGCCAGCAGTGAATCCTGGCGGGGGGTGGCAGAGACCCAGTACTTC.